Listed below are T cell receptor beta chains from one sample, sequenced in a study of human T cells and chemical hapten exposure. TCRdb reanalysed the RACE reads using MiXCR and keeps one entry per CDR3 protein. The sample shows around 130,000 distinct CDR3 sequences, approximately 12% of them seen only once. The sequencing here drew on whole blood, taken in connection with sensitization to the hapten diphenylcyclopropenone (DPC). These receptor sequences come from a woman aged 45-65 years with alopecia areata. Some clones in this sample may be carry-over from other donors' samples. Both conserved end residues are part of each CDR3. Fields, in order: J gene, D gene, V gene, clone size, CDR3 length, CDR3 DNA, CDR3 protein. D genes are given only for firm matches. Only part of the rows carry a size: once, few, many, or a class if the clone is expanded.

TRBJ2-7 TRBD2 TRBV3-1 . 14 TGTGCCAGCAGCATTAGCGGGAGTCGTAACGAGCAGTACTTC CASSISGSRNEQYF
TRBJ2-7 . TRBV30 few 13 TGTGCCTGGAGCGATGGATATTCCTACGAGCAGTACTTC CAWSDGYSYEQYF
TRBJ1-2 . TRBV3-1 many 13 TGTGCCAGCAGCCAACAAGTATCCTATGGCTACACCTTC CASSQQVSYGYTF
TRBJ1-4 . TRBV7-2 many 14 TGTGCCAGCAGCCCAGGACGGGCTAATGAAAAACTGTTTTTT CASSPGRANEKLFF
TRBJ1-5 . TRBV27 . 14 TGTGCCAGCGGGTGGAGGGGGGGAATTCAGCCCCAGCATTTT CASGWRGGIQPQHF
TRBJ1-5 TRBD1 TRBV18 many 15 TGTGCCAGCTCAAAAGACAGGGGGGTCGATCAGCCCCAGCATTTT CASSKDRGVDQPQHF
TRBJ2-1 . TRBV27 few 13 TGTGCCAGCAGTTTATCGCGGGACACTGAGCAGTTCTTC CASSLSRDTEQFF
TRBJ2-1 TRBD2 TRBV6-5 . 18 TGTGCCAGCAGTTCCCCTAGGAGGAGCGGGACTTCCTACAATGAGCTGTTCTTC CASSSPRRSGTSYNELFF
TRBJ1-4 . TRBV27 once 15 TGTGCCAGCAGTTTATCGCCGGCACCGCTTGAAAAACTGTTTTTT CASSLSPAPLEKLFF
TRBJ2-1 . TRBV11-2 many 17 TGTGCCAGCAGCTTAGATGTTATGGCAGCTCCCTACAATGAGCAGTTCTTC CASSLDVMAAPYNEQFF
TRBJ2-7 . TRBV9 . 12 TGTGCCAGCAGCGGACTTAGGAACGAGCAGTACTTC CASSGLRNEQYF
TRBJ2-3 . TRBV7-9 many 14 TGTGCCAGCAGCTTGGGAGTTCCCACAGATACGCAGTATTTT CASSLGVPTDTQYF
TRBJ1-1 . TRBV18 many 15 TGTGCCAGCTCACCACGGGAGGGGCCTTTCACTGAAGCTTTCTTT CASSPREGPFTEAFF
TRBJ2-1 TRBD2 TRBV11-2 . 15 TGTGCCAGCAGCCCGCGACTAGCGGGAAACAATGAGCAGTTCTTC CASSPRLAGNNEQFF
TRBJ2-3 . TRBV6-1 few 14 TGTGCCAGCAGAGGATACAAATTTACAGATACGCAGTATTTT CASRGYKFTDTQYF
TRBJ1-3 TRBD1 TRBV18 few 15 TGTGCCAGCTCACCTACAGGGGTACCTGGAAACACCATATATTTT CASSPTGVPGNTIYF
TRBJ2-7 TRBD1 TRBV2 few 14 TGTGCCAGCAGGATGGGGACAGGGAGTCGCGAGCAGTACTTC CASRMGTGSREQYF
TRBJ2-1 TRBD1 TRBV11-2 many 15 TGTGCCAGCAGCTTAGGGGGGACAGGGTTCGCTGAGCAGTTCTTC CASSLGGTGFAEQFF
TRBJ2-7 . TRBV13 few 13 TGTGCCAGCAGCTCCCAATTTCTGAGCGAGCAGTACTTC CASSSQFLSEQYF
TRBJ1-1 TRBD1 TRBV24-1 . 12 TGTGCCACCAGTGATTGGACAGGGAAAGCTTTCTTT CATSDWTGKAFF
TRBJ2-4 TRBD1 TRBV6-6 few 16 TGTGCCAGCAGTTACGATGCACGGACAGGGCAAAACATTCAGTACTTC CASSYDARTGQNIQYF
TRBJ2-3 . TRBV18 . 13 TGTGCCAGCTCACCTAACTCTTGGGATACGCAGTATTTT CASSPNSWDTQYF
TRBJ1-6 . TRBV7-2 few 14 TGTGCCAGCAGCTCTGGGACCAATGTCTCACCCCTCCACTTT CASSSGTNVSPLHF
TRBJ2-1 . TRBV21-1 . 15 TGTGCCAGCAGCACTATGACAGCCACTTACAATGAGCAGTTCTTC CASSTMTATYNEQFF
TRBJ2-5 . TRBV13 . 12 TGTGCCAGCAGCTTAAGGCCGGGGGCCCAGTACTTC CASSLRPGAQYF
TRBJ1-2 . TRBV29-1 few 13 TGCAGCGTTGAAGATCCGCAGGGACGGGGCTACACCTTC CSVEDPQGRGYTF
TRBJ2-7 . TRBV28 . 12 TGTGCCAGCCCCGCCGGGGGTGACGAGCAGTACTTC CASPAGGDEQYF
TRBJ2-2 . TRBV30 . 15 TGTGCCTGGAGTGTGCCCTCGGAGGACACCGGGGAGCTGTTTTTT CAWSVPSEDTGELFF
TRBJ2-3 . TRBV7-3 . 13 TGTGCCAGCAGCTTTCGCCTTGCAGATACGCAGTATTTT CASSFRLADTQYF
TRBJ2-2 TRBD1 TRBV6-5 . 16 TGTGCCAGCAGTTACTCGAGACAGGGAAGGAGCGGGGAGCTGTTTTTT CASSYSRQGRSGELFF
TRBJ1-5 . TRBV27 few 14 TGTGCCAGCAGTTGGAGGGGTCCCAATCAGCCCCAGCATTTT CASSWRGPNQPQHF
TRBJ2-5 TRBD2 TRBV7-3 few 14 TGTGCCAGCAGTAAAAGCGGGAGTGGGGAGACCCAGTACTTC CASSKSGSGETQYF
TRBJ1-4 TRBD1 TRBV20-1 few 14 TGCAGTGCTGATACAGGGGGCGCTTCTGAAAAACTGTTTTTT CSADTGGASEKLFF
TRBJ2-1 TRBD1 TRBV4-2 . 16 TGTGCCAGCAGCCCTAATTCCGGACAGGGTTCCAATGAGCAGTTCTTC CASSPNSGQGSNEQFF
TRBJ2-2 TRBD2 TRBV28 . 18 TGTGCCAGCACCCGAGCCGGACTAGCGGGAGGCAACACCGGGGAGCTGTTTTTT CASTRAGLAGGNTGELFF
TRBJ2-1 . TRBV29-1 . 11 TGCAGCGTTGTTCATTACAATGAGCAGTTCTTC CSVVHYNEQFF
TRBJ2-1 . TRBV5-1 few 13 TGCGCCAGCAGCTTGGCCACCAACAATGAGCAGTTCTTC CASSLATNNEQFF
TRBJ2-1 TRBD2 TRBV11-3 many 14 TGTGCCAGCAGCTCGGCCTTAGCGGGGCACCCGGGGTTCTTC CASSSALAGHPGFF
TRBJ1-1 TRBD1 TRBV5-1 many 15 TGCGCCAGCAGATTTGACAGGGGGATGAACACTGAAGCTTTCTTT CASRFDRGMNTEAFF
TRBJ2-5 TRBD1 TRBV9 . 17 TGTGCCAGCAGCGGACCGGGACAGGGGATGTACCAAGAGACCCAGTACTTC CASSGPGQGMYQETQYF
TRBJ2-2 TRBD2 TRBV24-1 . 15 TGTGCCACCGGATTTGGGACTACGAACACCGGGGAGCTGTTTTTT CATGFGTTNTGELFF
TRBJ2-1 TRBD1 TRBV11-2 few 14 TGTGCCAGCAGCCGGGACAGGGCGTCCAATGAGCAGTTCTTC CASSRDRASNEQFF
TRBJ1-6 . TRBV27 many 13 TGTGCCAGCAGGAGTCTAGACAATTCACCCCTCCACTTT CASRSLDNSPLHF
TRBJ2-1 TRBD2 TRBV7-3 . 16 TGTGCCAGCAGCCCCAAGGGGACTAGCGGACTTAATGAGCAGTTCTTC CASSPKGTSGLNEQFF
TRBJ1-1 . TRBV6-4 . 13 TGTGCCAGCAGCCAGCAGATGAACACTGAAGCTTTCTTT CASSQQMNTEAFF
TRBJ1-1 . TRBV4-3 few 13 TGCGCCAGCAGCCAACTTGGAAAGGGGGGTGCTTTCTTT CASSQLGKGGAFF
TRBJ1-1 . TRBV9 . 15 TGTGCCAGCAGCTCGCAGGTCGGCCCATTCACTGAAGCTTTCTTT CASSSQVGPFTEAFF
TRBJ2-1 . TRBV6-6 few 12 TGTGCCAGCTCACGGAGGGGCGACGAGCAGTTCTTC CASSRRGDEQFF